One and the same sample provided the 31 T cell receptor beta chains below, sequenced in a study of response to subunit inactivated influenza vaccine. In TCRdb, the RT-PCR reads were re-called with MiXCR into one record per CDR3 protein. This table has roughly 160,000 distinct CDR3 sequences, about a tenth appearing once. The source was non-naive T cells sorted from PBMCs, collected 35 to 45 days after vaccination. These receptors all come from a man aged 45 to 65 who received an inactivated influenza vaccine.

This clonotype was recorded a few times. The chain joins TRBV2 to TRBJ1-1; D gene unclear. Germline CDR1 is SNHLY and CDR2 is FYNNEI. This CDR3 is built from 13 residues. Trimming took off 4 bases at V and 0 bases at J, with 6 bases between the two ends. Here the CDR3 DNA reads TGTGCCAGCAGTGCAGAGATGAACACTGAAGCTTTCTTT. Amino acids: CASSAEMNTEAFF.

This chain connects TRBV28 to TRBJ1-5, with 9 bases matching TRBD1. Germline V gene data show CDR1 as MDHEN and CDR2 as SYDVKM. V dropped 1 base and J dropped 2; count of bases not matched to a gene: 3. The CDR3 runs to 16 residues. The CDR3 DNA reads TGTGCCAGCAGTTTATCAACAGGGGGCCGCAATCAGCCCCAGCATTTT. Amino acids: CASSLSTGGRNQPQHF.

There are a few counts of this clonotype. The V gene is TRBV7-8, the J gene TRBJ1-4, with a possible D match to TRBD1 (6 bases). The V end lost 5 bases, the J end lost 8 bases, and 18 bases lay between the germline ends. Germline CDR1 reads SGHVS; CDR2 reads FQNEAQ. The CDR3 extends over 15 amino acids. The CDR3 nucleotides read TGTGCCAGCAGCCCCAGAGGGGGTCGGGAGGAAAAACTGTTTTTT. This sequence encodes CASSPRGGREEKLFF.

This clonotype was seen repeatedly, ten times or more. This chain connects TRBV4-2 to TRBJ2-7, with D perhaps matching TRBD1 (6 bases). This CDR3 spans 15 amino acids. Between the trimmed V and J ends, which lost 0 bases and 9 bases, there was a span of 18 bases. Germline lookup yields CDR1 LGHNA and CDR2 YNFKEQ. DNA of the CDR3: TGTGCCAGCAGCCAAGATATACAGGGTGAGCAACGGCAGTACTTC. Protein: CASSQDIQGEQRQYF.

This chain uses TRBV11-2 with TRBJ1-2; D uncertain. The V end was cut by 1 base, the J end by 4 bases, with 4 bases between. This CDR3 is built from 12 residues. Germline V CDR1 and CDR2: SGHAT, FQNNGV. For the CDR3, the DNA is TGTGCCAGCAGCTTAGGGGTCTATGGCTACACCTTC. Amino acids: CASSLGVYGYTF.

This clonotype came up many times. The chain uses TRBV7-2 and TRBJ2-2; the D is unclear. The CDR3 has 14 amino acids. The V gene's germline CDR1 is SGHTA and CDR2 FQGNSA. The V end lost 1 base, the J end lost 4 bases, and 7 bases lay between the germline ends. In DNA form, the CDR3 reads TGTGCCAGCAGCTTAGTTAAAGGCACCGGGGAGCTGTTTTTT. Its protein is CASSLVKGTGELFF.

The chain uses TRBV3-1 and TRBJ2-5, with TRBD1 matching over 12 bases. Per the germline V gene, CDR1 is LGHDT and CDR2 is YNNKEL (reference sequence). The CDR3 covers 18 residues. After removal of 4 bases from V and 4 bases from J, the junction contained 13 bases not matched to a gene. The CDR3 DNA reads TGTGCCAGCAGCCCCCTGGGGACAGGGGGCTTGGGTGGAGAGACCCAGTACTTC. Protein: CASSPLGTGGLGGETQYF.

This clonotype was counted many times. The chain uses TRBV11-2 and TRBJ2-1; 15 bases are a match to TRBD2. Per the germline V gene, CDR1 is SGHAT and CDR2 is FQNNGV. The V and J ends lost 4 bases and 9 bases, in that order; junction bases with no gene match: 1. The CDR3 runs to 14 residues. This CDR3 reads CASSSGLAGGEQFF. CDR3 in DNA: TGTGCCAGCAGCTCGGGACTAGCGGGAGGTGAGCAGTTCTTC.

This clonotype was picked up a small number of times. The chain couples TRBV20-1 to TRBJ1-6; D possibly corresponds to TRBD1 (6 bases). The ends were cut back, 1 base at V and 10 bases at J, with 17 bases in the middle. CDR1 DFQATT and CDR2 SNEGSKA come from the germline V gene (reference sequence). CDR3 length: 15 amino acids. The CDR3 sequence is CSARVSGGNGSPLHF. CDR3 nucleotides: TGCAGTGCTAGAGTCTCCGGGGGCAACGGGTCACCCCTCCACTTT.

This clonotype has at least ten counts. The chain recombines TRBV28 with TRBJ2-1; TRBD2 might be the D (5 bases). The V and J ends lost 10 bases and 9 bases respectively, with 19 bases between them. Germline CDR1 and CDR2: MDHEN and SYDVKM. The CDR3 is made up of 13 amino acids. The CDR3 nucleotides are TGTGCCACGACGTCCCTTATAGAGGGTGAGCAGTTCTTC. It encodes CATTSLIEGEQFF.

Only a few counts were recorded for this clonotype. This chain connects TRBV3-1 to TRBJ2-5; 9 nucleotides match TRBD1. CDR3 size: 13 residues. Germline CDR1 and CDR2: LGHDT and YNNKEL (reference sequence). Trimming took 10 bases from V and 5 from J; bases not matched to a gene: 8. The CDR3 DNA reads as TGTGCCACAGGGACAGGGAAATGGGAGACCCAGTACTTC. Its translation: CATGTGKWETQYF.

This clonotype was seen only a few times. The rearrangement links TRBV4-2 to TRBJ2-5; TRBD2 is a possible D gene (6 bases). V lost 4 bases to trimming and J lost 2 bases, with 17 bases between them. Germline CDR1 LGHNA, CDR2 YNFKEQ. The CDR3 has 16 residues. CDR3 in amino acids: CASSLGLAGPQETQYF. The CDR3 DNA sequence: TGTGCCAGCAGCCTGGGGCTCGCGGGACCGCAAGAGACCCAGTACTTC.

This clonotype was seen many times. J is TRBJ1-5 and V is TRBV15; tentative D call: TRBD1 (5 bases). The V and J ends lost 5 bases and 3 bases respectively, with 17 bases between them. The CDR3 is 16 amino acids. Germline loops: CDR1 LNHNV, CDR2 YYDKDF (reference sequence). The CDR3 reads CATSPNPTAINQPQHF. The CDR3, as DNA: TGTGCCACCAGCCCCAACCCGACAGCTATCAATCAGCCCCAGCATTTT.

This clonotype was seen ten or more times. CDR3 loop: CASRRQGVGEPQHF. The DNA for the CDR3 is TGTGCCAGCAGGCGACAGGGGGTCGGGGAGCCCCAGCATTTT. The chain employs TRBV12-3 or TRBV12-4 and TRBJ1-5, with 9 bases fitting TRBD1. The V segment lost 6 bases and the J segment 8 bases; nucleotides outside the gene matches: 8. The CDR3 is made up of 14 amino acids.

The chain links TRBV4-1 to TRBJ2-7; 8 nucleotides agree with TRBD1. CDR3 length equals 19 residues. Germline-derived CDR1 and CDR2 are MGHRA and YSYEKL. Trimming at V came to 2 bases and at J to 1 base, leaving 16 bases not matched to a gene. As DNA, the CDR3 is TGCGCCAGCAGCCAACCTACGAAGAAGTCCAGGACAGGGTCCTACGAGCAGTACTTC. This translates into CASSQPTKKSRTGSYEQYF.

This clonotype showed up many times. V and J are TRBV4-1 and TRBJ1-4, with a tentative D call TRBD1 (5 bases). The V gene lost 1 base and the J gene lost 7 bases, with 16 bases spanning the gap. CDR3 length: 16 residues. Germline CDR1 and CDR2: MGHRA and YSYEKL. The CDR3 spells CASSQADNRGGEKLFF. The CDR3 DNA reads TGCGCCAGCAGCCAAGCTGATAACCGGGGGGGTGAAAAACTGTTTTTT.

This clonotype was seen many times. This CDR3 is CSVRDAGGKINEQFF. CDR3 nucleotide sequence: TGCAGCGTACGCGATGCGGGGGGCAAGATCAATGAGCAGTTCTTC. The gene calls are TRBV29-1 and TRBJ2-1, with 8 bases identical to TRBD2. CDR1 is SQVTM and CDR2 is ANQGSEA in the germline V gene. This CDR3 has 15 amino acids. V lost 6 bases and J lost 6; bases outside the gene matches: 13.

This clonotype has at least ten counts. J is TRBJ1-1 and V is TRBV4-3, with D maybe TRBD1 (6 bases). The ends were cut back, 4 bases at V and 3 bases at J, with 15 bases in the middle. CDR3 size: 15 residues. Germline V gene lookup returns CDR1 LGHNA and CDR2 YSLEER. The CDR3 DNA is TGCGCCAGCAGCCGAAACAGGGTAAGGTACACTGAAGCTTTCTTT. It codes for CASSRNRVRYTEAFF.

The rearrangement joins TRBV20-1 to TRBJ1-5; D gene ambiguous. With 0 bases removed from V and 0 bases from J, the gap between germline ends came to 6 bases. CDR1 is DFQATT and CDR2 is SNEGSKA in the germline V gene (reference sequence). The CDR3 contains 14 residues. The CDR3 here is CSAREDYSNQPQHF. CDR3 DNA: TGCAGTGCTAGAGAAGATTATAGCAATCAGCCCCAGCATTTT.

The rearrangement joins TRBV7-9 to TRBJ2-5; D might be TRBD1 or TRBD2, each matching 5 bases. CDR3 size: 14 residues. Trimming took off 0 bases at V and 5 bases at J, with 10 bases between the two ends. CDR1 is SEHNR, CDR2 FQNEAQ, per germline (reference sequence). DNA for the CDR3: TGTGCCAGCAGCTTAGCGCCCGGGGCGGAGACCCAGTACTTC. It specifies CASSLAPGAETQYF.

The sample holds many counts of this clonotype. The chain couples TRBV7-9 to TRBJ1-1; 9 bases agree with TRBD1. CDR3 length equals 13 residues. J lost 4 bases, V lost 7 bases, and 4 bases had no gene match. CDR1 and CDR2 from the germline V gene are SEHNR and FQNEAQ (reference sequence). CDR3 protein: CASTQGARTEAFF. The CDR3 DNA reads TGTGCCAGCACACAGGGGGCACGCACTGAAGCTTTCTTT.

This chain uses TRBV7-2 with TRBJ1-4, with no clear D. The CDR3 is 14 residues long. The germline gives CDR1 SGHTA, CDR2 FQGNSA. V gave up 5 bases and J gave up 7 bases, with 14 bases separating them. As DNA, the CDR3 is TGTGCCAGCAGCCCCGGCCAACAAGCTGAAAAACTGTTTTTT. Amino acid sequence: CASSPGQQAEKLFF. The entire variable domain, with the rest obtained from reference TRBV7-2 and TRBJ1-4, is as follows: GAGVSQSPSNKVTEKGKDVELRCDPISGHTALYWYRQSLGQGLEFLIYFQGNSAPDKSGLPSDRFSAERTGGSVSTLTIQRTQQEDSAVYLCASSPGQQAEKLFFGSGTQLSVL.

This clonotype showed up many times. The rearrangement joins TRBV2 to TRBJ2-7; no clear D. With 4 bases removed from V and 2 bases from J, the gap between germline ends came to 3 bases. Germline CDR1 reads SNHLY; CDR2 reads FYNNEI. This CDR3 contains 11 residues. The CDR3 region is CASSAPYEQYF. CDR3 nucleotides: TGTGCCAGCAGTGCGCCCTACGAGCAGTACTTC.

This clonotype was observed at least ten times. This sequence joins TRBV6-1 and TRBJ2-2; D may be TRBD2 (6 bases). Per the germline V gene, CDR1 is MNHNS and CDR2 is SASEGT. This CDR3 is 14 amino acids long. V lost 8 bases and J 5 bases, leaving 15 bases between the germline ends. The DNA for the CDR3 is TGTGCCAGCTTGGGTCAGGGAGGAACCGGGGAGCTGTTTTTT. As protein: CASLGQGGTGELFF.

This clonotype was seen ten or more times. This sequence joins TRBV7-2 and TRBJ2-7; D uncertain. The CDR3 runs 14 residues. Trimming pared 0 bases from V and 3 bases from J, leaving 9 bases between. Germline values: CDR1 SGHTA, CDR2 FQGNSA. For the CDR3, the DNA is TGTGCCAGCAGCTTAGCGAGAACGGGCTACGAGCAGTACTTC. Protein sequence: CASSLARTGYEQYF.

This clonotype has a count of ten or more. This chain uses TRBV20-1 with TRBJ2-5; D tentatively fits TRBD1 or TRBD2 (5 bases each). V dropped 6 bases and J dropped 0 bases, with 17 bases sitting between them. The CDR3 has 15 residues. The germline V gene has CDR1 DFQATT and CDR2 SNEGSKA (reference sequence). CDR3 protein: CSADRDPQYQETQYF. For the CDR3, the DNA is TGCAGTGCAGACCGGGACCCCCAGTACCAAGAGACCCAGTACTTC.

This clonotype was seen at least ten times. This sequence joins TRBV7-3 and TRBJ2-1, with 11 bases that match TRBD1. This CDR3 region has 15 residues. CDR1 is SGHTA and CDR2 is FQGTGA in the germline V gene. V was pared by 4 bases and J by 15 bases, with 14 bases of the junction left unmatched. Written as DNA, the CDR3 is TGTGCCAGCAGCTCCCTGGGCCCGGGACAGGGGGAAATGTTCTTC. It translates to CASSSLGPGQGEMFF.

About this clonotype: The junction and the germline gene differ at one end; a read error may be behind it. The V call is TRBV4-1, the J call TRBJ1-1; D gene ambiguous. This CDR3 contains 13 residues. Per the germline V gene, CDR1 is MGHRA and CDR2 is YSYEKL. The CDR3 nucleotides read TGCGCCAGCAGCCAAGTACGCTCCGCGGCGGGAGTCTTT. Translating gives CASSQVRSAAGVF.

The chain uses TRBV4-3 and TRBJ2-3; the D is unclear. Germline CDR1 reads LGHNA; CDR2 reads YSLEER. The V gene lost 4 bases and the J gene lost 7 bases, with 15 bases spanning the gap. This CDR3 contains 14 residues. In DNA, the CDR3 is TGCGCCAGCAGCCTAGTCGTTGTAGGGTATACGCAGTATTTT. It encodes CASSLVVVGYTQYF.

This clonotype was observed at least ten times. This rearrangement joins TRBV7-9 to TRBJ2-7; 7 nucleotides agree with TRBD1. The germline gives CDR1 SEHNR, CDR2 FQNEAQ (reference sequence). This CDR3 is built from 16 residues. V dropped 2 bases and J dropped 5; count of bases not matched to a gene: 12. The CDR3 nucleotides are TGTGCCAGCAGCTTAAGGCGACAGGGCGGAATGGACGAGCAGTACTTC. As protein: CASSLRRQGGMDEQYF. The full variable domain, rest sourced from reference TRBV7-9 and TRBJ2-7, is DTGVSQNPRHKITKRGQNVTFRCDPISEHNRLYWYRQTLGQGPEFLTYFQNEAQLEKSRLLSDRFSAERPKGSFSTLEIQRTEQGDSAMYLCASSLRRQGGMDEQYFGPGTRLTVT.

This clonotype was picked up a small number of times. The chain is built from TRBV6-5 and TRBJ2-4; maybe TRBD2 (5 bases). Per the germline V gene, CDR1 is MNHEY and CDR2 is SVGAGI. The CDR3 runs 15 residues. Trimming removed 0 bases at V and 6 bases at J, with 12 bases between. This CDR3 is CASSYSSTRGNIQYF. The CDR3 nucleotides are TGTGCCAGCAGTTACTCGAGTACCCGGGGAAACATTCAGTACTTC.